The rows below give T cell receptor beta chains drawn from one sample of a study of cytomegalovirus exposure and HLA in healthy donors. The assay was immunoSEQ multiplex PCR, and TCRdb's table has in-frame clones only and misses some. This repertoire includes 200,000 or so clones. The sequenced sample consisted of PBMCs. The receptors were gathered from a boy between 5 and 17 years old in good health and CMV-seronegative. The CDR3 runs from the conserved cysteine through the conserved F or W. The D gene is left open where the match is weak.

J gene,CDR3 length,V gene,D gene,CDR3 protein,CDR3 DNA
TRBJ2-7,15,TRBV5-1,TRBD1,CASSSGTGTVYEQYF,TGCGCCAGCAGCTCCGGGACAGGGACGGTCTACGAGCAGTACTTC
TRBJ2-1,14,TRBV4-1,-,CASSRPPTASGQFF,TGCGCCAGCAGCCGACCCCCGACTGCTTCTGGGCAGTTCTTC
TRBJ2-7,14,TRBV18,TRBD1,CASSPGTGSYEQYF,TGTGCCAGCTCACCCGGGACAGGGAGCTACGAGCAGTACTTC
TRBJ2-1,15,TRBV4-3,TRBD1,CASSQTGEGYNEQFF,TGCGCCAGCAGCCAAACAGGGGAAGGCTACAATGAGCAGTTCTTC
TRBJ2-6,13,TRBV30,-,CAWSNSGANVLTF,TGTGCCTGGAGCAACTCTGGGGCCAACGTCCTGACTTTC
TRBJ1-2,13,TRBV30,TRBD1,CAWSRDRGRGYTF,TGTGCCTGGAGTCGTGACAGGGGGCGAGGCTACACCTTC
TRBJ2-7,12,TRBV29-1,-,CSVEQGSYEQYF,TGCAGCGTTGAACAGGGGTCCTACGAGCAGTACTTC
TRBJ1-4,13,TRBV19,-,CASSIAGAGKLFF,TGTGCCAGTAGTATAGCAGGGGCGGGAAAACTGTTTTTT
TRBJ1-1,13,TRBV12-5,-,CASGLDTNTEAFF,TGTGCTAGTGGTTTGGACACGAACACTGAAGCTTTCTTT
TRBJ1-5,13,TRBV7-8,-,CTSSLMTGQPQHF,TGTACCAGCAGCCTAATGACAGGCCAGCCCCAGCATTTT
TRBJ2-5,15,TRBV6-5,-,CASSRLRRIQETQYF,TGTGCCAGCAGTAGACTCCGGCGGATCCAAGAGACCCAGTACTTC
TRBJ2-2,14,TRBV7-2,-,CASAIQGNTGELFF,TGTGCCAGCGCCATCCAGGGGAACACCGGGGAGCTGTTTTTT